There are a few counts of the clone carrying this T cell receptor beta chain. Antigen specificity is unknown. This may arise from a read error, as a much more abundant clone is one base away. This CDR3 contains 14 residues. Trimming took 7 bases from V and 1 from J, leaving 13 bases between them. CDR1 and CDR2 from the germline V gene are MNHEY and SVGEGT. This record comes from a study of blood T cells in healthy people across ages. General study results and limits: Age brought a roughly linear fall in TCR beta diversity measured per million T cells.

Then a second PCR, running about 6 to 12 cycles, was carried out with a sample-barcoded 5' primer and a J-beta primer mix. With 12 random nucleotides, a template-switch adaptor tagged each individual cDNA molecule. TCRdb re-called the 5' RACE reads through MiXCR, storing one row per CDR3 protein. The sample lists approximately 880,000 distinct CDR3 sequences; around 48% were seen once. Isolated PBMCs totaled at least 6.5 million in each sample. The source of this sequence is a man younger than 45 in good health. Material: blood. V gene TRBV6-2 or TRBV6-3 combines with J gene TRBJ1-1; D remains unclear. The CDR3: CASTPDDGNTEAFF. The DNA for the CDR3 is TGTGCCAGCACCCCGGATGACGGGAACACTGAAGCTTTCTTT.